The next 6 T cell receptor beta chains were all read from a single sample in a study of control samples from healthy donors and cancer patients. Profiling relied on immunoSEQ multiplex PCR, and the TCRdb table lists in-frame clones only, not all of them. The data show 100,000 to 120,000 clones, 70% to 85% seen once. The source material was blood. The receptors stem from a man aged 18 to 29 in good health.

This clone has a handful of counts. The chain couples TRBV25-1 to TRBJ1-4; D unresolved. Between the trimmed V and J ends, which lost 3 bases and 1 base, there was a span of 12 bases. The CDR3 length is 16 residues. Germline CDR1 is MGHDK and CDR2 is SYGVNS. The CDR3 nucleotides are TGTGCCAGCAGTGACTCCTTGACCGAAACTAATGAAAAACTGTTTTTT. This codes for CASSDSLTETNEKLFF.

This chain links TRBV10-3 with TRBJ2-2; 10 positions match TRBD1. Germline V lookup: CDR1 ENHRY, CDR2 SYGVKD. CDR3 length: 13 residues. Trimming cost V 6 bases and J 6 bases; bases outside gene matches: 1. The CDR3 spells CAIRDRGAGELFF. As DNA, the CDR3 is TGTGCCATCAGGGACAGGGGGGCCGGGGAGCTGTTTTTT.

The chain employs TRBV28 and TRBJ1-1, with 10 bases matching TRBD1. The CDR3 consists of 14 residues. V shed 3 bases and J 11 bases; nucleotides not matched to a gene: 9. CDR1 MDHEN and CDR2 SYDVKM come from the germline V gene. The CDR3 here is CASSLDRGGSRAFF. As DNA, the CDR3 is TGTGCCAGCAGTTTGGACAGGGGGGGGAGTCGGGCTTTCTTT.

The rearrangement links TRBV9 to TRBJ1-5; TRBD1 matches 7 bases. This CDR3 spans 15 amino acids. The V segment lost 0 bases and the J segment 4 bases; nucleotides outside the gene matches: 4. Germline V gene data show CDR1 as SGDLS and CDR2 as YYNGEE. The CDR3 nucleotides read TGTGCCAGCAGCGTAGCTCCAGGGGGTAATCAGCCCCAGCATTTT. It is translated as CASSVAPGGNQPQHF.

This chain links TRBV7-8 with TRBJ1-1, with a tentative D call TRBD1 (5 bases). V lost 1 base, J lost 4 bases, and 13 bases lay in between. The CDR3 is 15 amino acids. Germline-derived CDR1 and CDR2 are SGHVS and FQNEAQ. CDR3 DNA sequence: TGTGCCAGCAGCTTAGTCCAGGGCGTGAGCACTGAAGCTTTCTTT. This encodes CASSLVQGVSTEAFF.

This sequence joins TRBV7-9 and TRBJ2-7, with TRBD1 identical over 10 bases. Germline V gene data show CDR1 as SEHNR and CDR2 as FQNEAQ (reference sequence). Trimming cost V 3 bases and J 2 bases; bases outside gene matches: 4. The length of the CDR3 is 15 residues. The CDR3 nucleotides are TGTGCCAGCAGCTTGGGGGGACAGGGGACCTACGAGCAGTACTTC. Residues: CASSLGGQGTYEQYF.